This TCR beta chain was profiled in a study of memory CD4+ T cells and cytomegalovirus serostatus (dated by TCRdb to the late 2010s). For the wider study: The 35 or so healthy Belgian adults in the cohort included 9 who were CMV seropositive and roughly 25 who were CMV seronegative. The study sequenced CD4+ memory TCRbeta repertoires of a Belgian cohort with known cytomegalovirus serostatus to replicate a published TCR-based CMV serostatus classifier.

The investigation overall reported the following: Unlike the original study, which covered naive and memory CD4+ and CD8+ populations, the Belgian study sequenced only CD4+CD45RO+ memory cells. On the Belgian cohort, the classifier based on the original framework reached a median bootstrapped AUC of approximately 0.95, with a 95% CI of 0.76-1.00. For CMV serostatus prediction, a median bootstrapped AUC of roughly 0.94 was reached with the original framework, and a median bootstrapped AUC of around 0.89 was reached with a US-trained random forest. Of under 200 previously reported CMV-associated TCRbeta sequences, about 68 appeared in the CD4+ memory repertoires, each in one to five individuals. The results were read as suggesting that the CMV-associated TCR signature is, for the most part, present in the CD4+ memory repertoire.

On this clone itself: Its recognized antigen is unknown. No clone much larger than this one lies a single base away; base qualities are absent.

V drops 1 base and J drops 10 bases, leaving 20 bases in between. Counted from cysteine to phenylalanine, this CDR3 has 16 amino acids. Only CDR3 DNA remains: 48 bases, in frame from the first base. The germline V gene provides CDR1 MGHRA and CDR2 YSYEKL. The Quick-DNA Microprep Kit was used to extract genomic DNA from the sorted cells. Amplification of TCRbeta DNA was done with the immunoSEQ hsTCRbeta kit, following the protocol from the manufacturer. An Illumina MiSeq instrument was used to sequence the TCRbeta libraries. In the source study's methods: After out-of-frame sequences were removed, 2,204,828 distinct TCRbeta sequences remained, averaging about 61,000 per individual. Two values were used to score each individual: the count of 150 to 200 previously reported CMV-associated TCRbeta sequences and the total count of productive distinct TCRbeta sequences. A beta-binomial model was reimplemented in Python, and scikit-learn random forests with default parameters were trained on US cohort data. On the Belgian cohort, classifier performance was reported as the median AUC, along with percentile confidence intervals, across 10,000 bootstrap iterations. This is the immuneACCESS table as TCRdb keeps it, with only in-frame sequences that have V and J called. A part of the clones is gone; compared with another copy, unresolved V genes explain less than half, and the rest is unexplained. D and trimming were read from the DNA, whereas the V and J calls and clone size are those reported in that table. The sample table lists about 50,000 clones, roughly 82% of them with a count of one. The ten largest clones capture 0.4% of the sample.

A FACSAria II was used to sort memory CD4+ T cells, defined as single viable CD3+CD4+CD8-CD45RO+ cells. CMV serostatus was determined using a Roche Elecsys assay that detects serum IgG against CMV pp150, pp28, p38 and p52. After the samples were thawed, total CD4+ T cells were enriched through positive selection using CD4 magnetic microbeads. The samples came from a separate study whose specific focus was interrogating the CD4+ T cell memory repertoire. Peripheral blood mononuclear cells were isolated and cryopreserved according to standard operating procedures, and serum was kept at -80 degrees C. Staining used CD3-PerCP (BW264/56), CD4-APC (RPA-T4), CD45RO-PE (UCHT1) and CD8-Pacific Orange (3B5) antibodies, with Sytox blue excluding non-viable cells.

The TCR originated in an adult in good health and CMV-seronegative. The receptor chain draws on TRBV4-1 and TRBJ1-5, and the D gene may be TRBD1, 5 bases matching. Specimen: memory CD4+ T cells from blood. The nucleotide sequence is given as TGCGCCAGCAGCCAAGTGCCGGTACAGGATGTGAAACCCCAGCATTTT. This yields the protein CASSQVPVQDVKPQHF.